The clone carrying this T cell receptor beta chain has only a few counts. The antigen is not known. The data were obtained in a study of T cells after yellow fever vaccination. About the study: In the case of low-cell-number fractions, SMART-Seq v4 Ultra Low Input was used for preparation. Study conclusions and caveats: Although most clonotypes did not, a small share appeared in both CD4 and CD8 compartments. Most clones from primary vaccination were detected again post-booster (roughly 96% CD4, about 85% CD8).

The study made its TCR cDNA through 5'RACE template switching. That step introduced a universal primer site along with UMIs. TCRdb re-called the 5' RACE reads with MiXCR, one entry per CDR3 protein. The profile covers about 330,000 distinct CDR3 sequences, with 6.5% to 8.5% appearing a single time and around 17% taken by the ten largest. The ends were cut back, 0 bases at V and 0 bases at J, with 9 bases in the middle. Germline V gene lookup returns CDR1 DFQATT and CDR2 SNEGSKA (reference sequence). This CDR3 has 14 residues. This sequence joins TRBV20-1 and TRBJ2-7; D uncertain. Material: PBMCs, obtained around 45 days after the first yellow fever vaccination. This receptor was identified in a man in his late teens or twenties who received the YFV17D yellow fever vaccine. CDR3 region: CSARDAASSYEQYF. In DNA, the CDR3 is TGCAGTGCTAGAGACGCCGCGAGCTCCTACGAGCAGTACTTC.